The 23 T cell receptor beta chains below come from one sample, sequenced in a study of T cells in Graves' hyperthyroidism and ophthalmopathy. TCR beta CDR3 regions were amplified from RNA transcripts. HTBI primers were the set used in a first-round RT-PCR of the TCR CDR3. TCRdb independently ran MiXCR on the multiplex PCR reads; one entry per CDR3 protein. The sample records about 640,000 distinct CDR3 sequences, more than 20% being singletons. Sequencing used blood. Receptors were obtained from a man aged 25 to 45 with Graves' ophthalmopathy.

The J gene is TRBJ2-5, the V gene TRBV9; D might be TRBD1 (6 bases). CDR3 length: 15 residues. V was clipped by 0 bases and J by 2 bases, with 11 bases between them. Germline CDR1 and CDR2: SGDLS and YYNGEE. The CDR3: CASSVEGVGQETQYF. The CDR3 DNA is TGTGCCAGCAGCGTAGAGGGGGTTGGTCAAGAGACCCAGTACTTC.

This clonotype was seen many times. V gene TRBV2 combines with J gene TRBJ1-1, with TRBD1 matching over 8 bases. Germline CDR1 SNHLY, CDR2 FYNNEI. This CDR3 has 15 residues. V lost 5 bases to trimming and J lost 0 bases; unmatched junction nucleotides: 5. CDR3 amino acids: CASSRDRTMNTEAFF. In nucleotides, the CDR3 is TGTGCCAGCAGTCGGGACAGGACCATGAACACTGAAGCTTTCTTT.

This clonotype was observed many times. The rearrangement links TRBV20-1 to TRBJ2-3; D may be TRBD2 (5 bases). The length of the CDR3 is 16 residues. Trimming shortened V by 0 bases and J by 2 bases, and 15 bases separated the two germline ends. In germline, CDR1 is DFQATT, CDR2 SNEGSKA (reference sequence). Here the CDR3 DNA reads TGCAGTGCTAGAGATCCTCTGGGCGGGTACACAGATACGCAGTATTTT. It specifies CSARDPLGGYTDTQYF.

The chain carries TRBV12-3 or TRBV12-4 and TRBJ1-4; D not certain. This CDR3 spans 14 amino acids. The V gene lost 5 bases and the J gene lost 2 bases, with 9 bases spanning the gap. CDR3 sequence (DNA): TGTGCCAGCAGTCGACGCGCGACTAATGAAAAACTGTTTTTT. Its translation is CASSRRATNEKLFF.

In this sample, this clonotype turned up a few times. Written as DNA, the CDR3 is TGTGCCAGCAGCCAAGAACCGACTAGCGGGAGAGCAGATACGCAGTATTTT. Protein: CASSQEPTSGRADTQYF. The chain combines TRBV3-1 with TRBJ2-3, with 12 nucleotides matching TRBD2. This CDR3 has 17 residues. V was pared by 0 bases and J by 4 bases, with 5 bases of the junction left unmatched. Germline values: CDR1 LGHDT, CDR2 YNNKEL (reference sequence).

The chain links TRBV27 to TRBJ2-2, with D possibly TRBD2 on 5 matching bases. Trimming shortened V by 11 bases and J by 6 bases, and 22 bases separated the two germline ends. The germline gives CDR1 MNHEY, CDR2 SMNVEV (reference sequence). The CDR3 extends over 15 amino acids. The DNA for the CDR3 is TGTGCCGCCAGCACACTCTCCCGGGGTTCCGGGGAGCTGTTTTTT. It codes for CAASTLSRGSGELFF.

J is TRBJ2-1 and V is TRBV6-5; TRBD2 is a possible D gene (5 bases). Germline assignment: CDR1 MNHEY and CDR2 SVGAGI. Trimming removed 2 bases at V and 0 bases at J, with 11 bases between. There are 16 residues in the CDR3. The CDR3 DNA reads as TGTGCCAGCAGTTACGTTTCGGGGAGCTCCTACAATGAGCAGTTCTTC. Amino acid sequence: CASSYVSGSSYNEQFF.

This clonotype was seen a few times. This chain connects TRBV6-1 to TRBJ1-5; D may be TRBD1 (6 bases). Trimming shortened V by 6 bases and J by 7 bases, and 16 bases separated the two germline ends. Germline V gives CDR1 MNHNS, CDR2 SASEGT. This CDR3 spans 14 amino acids. As DNA, the CDR3 is TGTGCCAGCAGCTACAGGGTGGGTCGACAGCCCCAGCATTTT. Its translation: CASSYRVGRQPQHF.

This chain links TRBV20-1 with TRBJ2-7; D is undetermined. The CDR3 runs to 14 residues. Trimming cost V 3 bases and J 0 bases, with 12 bases left between them. Germline-derived CDR1 and CDR2 are DFQATT and SNEGSKA (reference sequence). This CDR3 is CSASGELNSYEQYF. CDR3 DNA: TGCAGTGCTAGTGGGGAATTGAACTCCTACGAGCAGTACTTC.

This clonotype was counted many times. The rearrangement uses TRBV20-1 and TRBJ1-5; a weak D match, TRBD1 (6 bases). Trimming stripped 3 bases from V and 4 bases from J, with 10 bases between. The CDR3 sequence is 13 residues long. CDR1 and CDR2 (germline): DFQATT, SNEGSKA (reference sequence). In DNA, the CDR3 is TGCAGTGCTAGTGGGGGGCCGAATCAGCCCCAGCATTTT. This encodes CSASGGPNQPQHF.

The rearrangement uses TRBV28 and TRBJ2-1; maybe TRBD2 (6 bases). This CDR3 comprises 13 residues. Germline V gene data show CDR1 as MDHEN and CDR2 as SYDVKM. The V end was cut by 3 bases, the J end by 10 bases, with 13 bases between. The CDR3 region has the DNA TGTGCCAGCAGTTTCACTAGCTCGGGAGAGCAGTTCTTC. Its translation is CASSFTSSGEQFF.

This clonotype has at least ten counts. The chain uses TRBV5-1 and TRBJ1-3; 8 bases line up with TRBD1. Trimming took 4 bases from V and 8 from J; bases not matched to a gene: 8. Per germline, CDR1 SGHRS and CDR2 YFSETQ. The CDR3 has 14 amino acids. The DNA for the CDR3 is TGCGCCAGCAGCCCTGGACAGGGTCGCGACACCATATATTTT. The encoded protein is CASSPGQGRDTIYF. Variable domain in full (rest from reference TRBV5-1 and TRBJ1-3): KAGVTQTPRYLIKTRGQQVTLSCSPISGHRSVSWYQQTPGQGLQFLFEYFSETQRNKGNFPGRFSGRQFSNSRSEMNVSTLELGDSALYLCASSPGQGRDTIYFGEGSWLTVV.

This clonotype was seen a few times. This chain links TRBV6-1 with TRBJ1-1; no clear D. The germline V gene has CDR1 MNHNS and CDR2 SASEGT. The CDR3 runs to 12 residues. V lost 7 bases and J 3 bases, leaving 9 bases between the germline ends. CDR3 sequence (DNA): TGTGCCAGCAAATCGAGCGACACTGAAGCTTTCTTT. Translation gives CASKSSDTEAFF.

This clonotype turned up a few times. V and J are TRBV29-1 and TRBJ1-1; perhaps TRBD1 as D (5 bases). There are 15 residues in the CDR3. Germline CDR1 reads SQVTM; CDR2 reads ANQGSEA. With 4 bases removed from V and 2 bases from J, the gap between germline ends came to 17 bases. The CDR3 nucleotides are TGCAGCGTTGCGGGGGTCACTACCTTAAACACTGAAGCTTTCTTT. Its translation is CSVAGVTTLNTEAFF.

This clonotype was seen more than once but under ten times. The rearrangement links TRBV3-1 to TRBJ1-1, with 7 bases fitting TRBD1. The J segment lost 6 bases and the V segment lost 6 bases, leaving 10 bases of the junction unmatched. CDR1 is LGHDT and CDR2 is YNNKEL in the germline V gene (reference sequence). CDR3 length: 14 residues. The CDR3 sequence: CASSPDRVGAEAFF. The CDR3 DNA sequence: TGTGCCAGCAGTCCCGACAGGGTGGGGGCTGAAGCTTTCTTT.

The chain uses TRBV20-1 and TRBJ2-7; D is possibly TRBD2 (7 bases). This CDR3 has 11 amino acids. Per germline, CDR1 DFQATT and CDR2 SNEGSKA (reference sequence). Trimming took 7 bases from V and 6 from J, leaving 13 bases between them. CDR3: CSGGLAVEQYF. CDR3 DNA sequence: TGCAGTGGGGGGCTAGCGGTCGAGCAGTACTTC.

This clonotype was recorded at least ten times. The chain employs TRBV20-1 and TRBJ2-1; 14 bases match TRBD2. Germline lookup yields CDR1 DFQATT and CDR2 SNEGSKA (reference sequence). Germline trimming cut 3 bases from V and 3 bases from J; bases unmatched to any gene: 7. There are 17 residues in the CDR3. CDR3 loop: CSASPGLAGAHYNEQFF. Here the CDR3 DNA reads TGCAGTGCTAGCCCGGGACTAGCGGGAGCGCACTACAATGAGCAGTTCTTC.

This rearrangement joins TRBV27 to TRBJ1-1; D remains ambiguous. CDR3 length equals 15 residues. The V gene lost 6 bases and the J gene lost 0 bases, with 14 bases spanning the gap. Per germline, CDR1 MNHEY and CDR2 SMNVEV (reference sequence). The DNA for the CDR3 is TGTGCCAGCAGAACATCCAGGACGGTGAACACTGAAGCTTTCTTT. Translation gives CASRTSRTVNTEAFF.

This clonotype occurred many times. V gene TRBV2 combines with J gene TRBJ1-1, with 7 bases fitting TRBD1. Trimming at V came to 4 bases and at J to 6 bases, leaving 14 bases not matched to a gene. The germline CDR1 and CDR2 sequences are SNHLY and FYNNEI. CDR3 size: 16 residues. The chain's CDR3 is CASSGGRGSGGAEAFF. The CDR3 nucleotides are TGTGCCAGCAGTGGAGGCAGGGGGTCAGGGGGGGCTGAAGCTTTCTTT.

This chain uses TRBV27 with TRBJ1-1; tentative D call: TRBD1 (6 bases). This CDR3 comprises 14 residues. V was cut by 3 bases and J by 6 bases, with 14 bases left in between. Germline loops: CDR1 MNHEY, CDR2 SMNVEV (reference sequence). The CDR3 region has the DNA TGTGCCAGCAGTTTGTATGGGGGGGCCCCTGAAGCTTTCTTT. Protein sequence: CASSLYGGAPEAFF.

Many counts were recorded for this clonotype. The rearrangement joins TRBV12-3 or TRBV12-4 to TRBJ2-2, with D possibly TRBD2 on 5 matching bases. V lost 2 bases and J lost 6, with 7 bases in between. The CDR3 contains 13 residues. The CDR3 bases are TGTGCCAGCAGTTTAAGAGGGCCCGGGGAGCTGTTTTTT. Translating gives CASSLRGPGELFF.

The rearrangement uses TRBV19 and TRBJ2-6; a weak D match, TRBD1 (5 bases). The CDR3 covers 15 residues. The V gene's germline CDR1 is LNHDA and CDR2 SQIVND (reference sequence). Between the trimmed V and J ends, which lost 7 bases and 0 bases, there was a span of 10 bases. The CDR3 nucleotides are TGTGCCAGTATCCGGACAAACTCTGGGGCCAACGTCCTGACTTTC. Translated, it gives CASIRTNSGANVLTF.

V and J are TRBV5-8 and TRBJ1-4, with D unresolved. The CDR3 contains 16 residues. The V gene's germline CDR1 is SGHTS and CDR2 YDEGEE. V was cut by 5 bases and J by 0 bases, with 14 bases left in between. CDR3 loop: CASSNSYLATNEKLFF. The CDR3 coding sequence is TGTGCCAGCAGTAACAGCTACCTTGCAACTAATGAAAAACTGTTTTTT.